This T cell receptor beta chain was identified in a study of cytomegalovirus exposure and HLA in healthy donors. Study results and limitations: Cytomegalovirus status was reportedly diagnosed by the classifier with high sensitivity and specificity.

The assay was immunoSEQ multiplex PCR, and TCRdb's table has in-frame clones only and misses some. The top ten clones hold under 6.5% of a sample with fewer than 70,000 clones, roughly 94% of them seen once. With respect to this clone: Its antigen is not identified.

The CDR3 length is 13 residues. V lost 3 bases and J lost 0, with 5 bases in between. CDR1 is SGDLS, CDR2 YYNGEE, per germline. This clonotype originated in a woman aged 18-29 years in good health and CMV-seropositive. The sequenced sample consisted of PBMCs. The chain couples TRBV9 to TRBJ2-3; D not resolved. The CDR3 DNA follows: TGTGCCAGCAGCGGCCTAAGCACAGATACGCAGTATTTT. This gives the protein CASSGLSTDTQYF.